This T cell receptor (beta chain) was retrieved from a study of T cells expressing NK-cell markers. TCRdb re-called the 5' RACE reads; every CDR3 protein appears as one record, without DNA. Here the sample table reports about 180,000 distinct CDR3 sequences. The germline V gene has CDR1 LNHDA and CDR2 SQIVND (reference sequence). This CDR3 is 15 amino acids long. The chain employs TRBV19 and TRBJ2-1; the D gene TCRdb calls, TRBD1, cannot be checked with no DNA. The sequenced sample consisted of blood T cells: a sorted CD56 or NKG2C T cell subset, CD4+ or CD8+ T cells, or bulk PBMC T cells (not recorded which). This receptor was obtained from a man aged 18-69 years in good health. This CDR3 reads CASSWDRGTYNEQFF.